Listed below are T cell receptor beta chains from one sample, sequenced in a study of vaccination and CD4 T cells after COVID-19. No antigen has been identified for these receptors. One entry per CDR3 protein results from TCRdb running MiXCR on the PCR reads. The sample holds fewer than 15,000 distinct CDR3 sequences, under 60% seen once. The sample in question was cultured CD4+ T cells from blood, obtained after SARS-CoV-2 vaccination. These receptors all stem from a human donor with COVID-19. The CDR3 runs from the conserved cysteine through the conserved F or W. The D gene is left open where the match is weak. Some rows mark clone size as missing; the rest say once, few, many or name a class of expanded clone.

>-|TRBJ2-7|TRBV11-3|TRBD2
CASSLDIAGAGEQYF
TGTGCCAGCAGCTTGGATATAGCGGGGGCCGGTGAGCAGTACTTC
>few|TRBJ1-2|TRBV12-3/TRBV12-4|-
CASSLGLWGNGYTF
TGTGCCAGCAGTTTAGGGCTTTGGGGGAATGGCTACACCTTC
>-|TRBJ2-5|TRBV20-1|-
CSAGPLARQETQYF
TGCAGTGCGGGGCCCTTAGCGAGACAAGAGACCCAGTACTTC
>-|TRBJ2-6|TRBV21-1|-
CASSNRGPGANVLTF
TGTGCCAGCAGCAACAGAGGACCTGGGGCCAACGTCCTGACTTTC
>-|TRBJ2-2|TRBV12-3/TRBV12-4|-
CASSFGNTGELFF
TGTGCCAGCAGTTTCGGCAACACCGGGGAGCTGTTTTTT
>-|TRBJ1-1|TRBV29-1|-
CSLSGGVNTEAFF
TGCAGCCTTTCCGGGGGGGTGAACACTGAAGCTTTCTTT
>-|TRBJ2-7|TRBV24-1|-
CATRRLGLGQYF
TGTGCCACCAGGCGTCTCGGGCTGGGGCAGTACTTC
>once|TRBJ1-5|TRBV5-8|TRBD1
CASRTGTGYFQPQHF
TGTGCCAGCAGAACCGGGACAGGGTACTTTCAGCCCCAGCATTTT
>few|TRBJ1-5|TRBV7-9|TRBD1
CASSDRGSAQPQHF
TGTGCCAGCAGCGACAGGGGGAGTGCCCAGCCCCAGCATTTT
>-|TRBJ2-1|TRBV11-3|-
CASSLDAQNEQFF
TGTGCCAGCAGCTTAGACGCCCAGAATGAGCAGTTCTTC
>-|TRBJ2-2|TRBV5-1|TRBD2
CASSRVSSGGAITDTGELFF
TGCGCCAGCAGCCGAGTTAGTAGCGGGGGGGCCATTACGGACACCGGGGAGCTGTTTTTT